The clone carrying this TCR beta chain was detected only a few times. The antigen is unknown. CDR3 regions of TCR beta were amplified from RNA transcripts. HTBI-primed RT-PCR formed the first round, and a multiplex PCR formed the second. One entry per CDR3 protein, called by TCRdb with MiXCR from the multiplex PCR reads. The sample yields about 1.1 million distinct CDR3 sequences, about 35% seen once. V trimming: 6 bases; J trimming: 1 base; junction bases outside the gene matches: 3. This CDR3 region has 14 residues. In germline, CDR1 is MNHEY, CDR2 SMNVEV (reference sequence). This sample stems from a study of Graves' ophthalmopathy and Graves' hyperthyroidism. Findings and limits, study-wide: Among expanded thyroid clonotypes above 0.001 frequency, most also occurred in blood.

If patients had other autoimmune diseases, uncontrolled infections, pregnancy or lactation, they were excluded. The TCR was taken from an adult man with Graves' hyperthyroidism. The specimen sequenced was peripheral blood or thyroid tissue (not recorded which). This chain links TRBV27 with TRBJ1-5, with 7 bases fitting TRBD1. CDR3 region: CASRTGSSNQPQHF. The DNA of the CDR3 is TGTGCCAGCAGGACAGGGTCGAGCAATCAGCCCCAGCATTTT.